This TCR beta chain emerged from a study of shared clonotypes between healthy human individuals. TCRdb keeps only in-frame clones here, not all; method: immunoSEQ multiplex PCR. The table has around 650,000 clones, roughly 96% seen once. CD45RO-negative, CCR7-selected cells formed the naive CD8 fraction, which excluded terminally differentiated effector memory CD45RA+ cells. CDR1 PRHDT and CDR2 FYEKMQ come from the germline V gene (reference sequence). The CDR3 runs to 15 residues. Trimming took 4 bases from V and 1 from J, leaving 13 bases between them. The chain joins TRBV13 to TRBJ1-2; the D is unclear. Sequenced sample: naive CD8+ T cells sorted from blood. This receptor was taken from a woman aged 30 to 39 in good health. As DNA, the CDR3 is TGTGCCAGCAGCTCTCCGCGGGGAGGTAACTATGGCTACACCTTC. It is translated as CASSSPRGGNYGYTF.